This T cell receptor (beta chain) came from a study of OX40 agonist ivuxolimab in advanced cancers. Generated by immunoSEQ multiplex PCR, the TCRdb table keeps only in-frame clones and is missing some. The table shows about 25,000 clones, with 70% to 80% occurring only once. CDR1 and CDR2 from the germline V gene are LNHNV and YYDKDF (reference sequence). V was clipped by 10 bases and J by 0 bases, with 16 bases between them. The CDR3 has 15 residues. This clone was observed a few times. This sample comprised CD4+ or CD8+ T cells sorted from blood, obtained in a trial of the OX40 agonist ivuxolimab. The V and J genes are TRBV15 and TRBJ2-1, with D unresolved. The TCR sequence derives from an adult with an advanced solid tumor such as melanoma, head and neck, liver or kidney cancer. The CDR3 DNA follows: TGTGCCATTCGCGAGAGCTGGAGCTCCTACAATGAGCAGTTCTTC. Protein product: CAIRESWSSYNEQFF. Together with reference TRBV15 and TRBJ2-1, the CDR3 gives the full variable domain: DAMVIQNPRYQVTQFGKPVTLSCSQTLNHNVMYWYQQKSSQAPKLLFHYYDKDFNNEADTPDNFQSRRPNTSFCFLDIRSPGLGDTAMYLCAIRESWSSYNEQFFGPGTRLTVL.